These 7 T cell receptor beta chains came from one sample sequenced in a study of blood T cell repertoires in COVID-19. Only in-frame clones appear in the TCRdb table, and some are missing; sequencing was by immunoSEQ multiplex PCR. The sample shows tens of thousands of clones, about 83% of them seen only once. Material: peripheral blood. The receptor set was obtained from a woman older than 75 with acute or convalescent COVID-19.

To note about this clone: In the same sample, other DNA sequences code for this CDR3. V is TRBV9 and J is TRBJ2-7; 12 bases fit TRBD2. The germline gives CDR1 SGDLS, CDR2 YYNGEE. The CDR3 contains 16 residues. The V and J ends lost 4 bases and 7 bases, in that order; junction bases with no gene match: 12. CDR3 loop: CASSLTGLAGLGEQYF. The CDR3 DNA reads as TGTGCCAGCAGCCTAACGGGACTAGCGGGCTTGGGGGAGCAGTACTTC.

CDR3 nucleotide sequence: TGTGCCAGCAGCTTCGTCGGCAGGGAGGACGGCTACACCTTC. This translates into CASSFVGREDGYTF. The chain is built from TRBV5-6 and TRBJ1-2, with D maybe TRBD1 (5 bases). The CDR3 totals 14 residues. From germline, CDR1 is SGHDT and CDR2 YYEEEE. V was trimmed by 2 bases and J by 8 bases, leaving 16 bases between them.

This chain uses TRBV7-9 with TRBJ1-5, with a weak D call TRBD1 (5 bases). The ends were cut back, 5 bases at V and 4 bases at J, with 9 bases in the middle. This CDR3 contains 13 residues. CDR1 and CDR2 (germline): SEHNR, FQNEAQ (reference sequence). The CDR3 nucleotides read TGTGCCAGCAGCCAGACAGTAAATCAGCCCCAGCATTTT. Its protein is CASSQTVNQPQHF.

The rearrangement joins TRBV19 to TRBJ1-5; 7 positions agree with TRBD1. CDR1 is LNHDA, CDR2 SQIVND, per germline (reference sequence). J lost 0 bases, V lost 5 bases, and 4 bases had no gene match. CDR3 length equals 15 residues. CDR3 DNA sequence: TGTGCCAGTAGTGTCAACAGGGGTAGCAATCAGCCCCAGCATTTT. Its translation: CASSVNRGSNQPQHF.

The rearrangement links TRBV28 to TRBJ2-1; D is unresolved. Germline V gene sequence: CDR1 MDHEN, CDR2 SYDVKM. The CDR3 spans 14 residues. Trimming shortened V by 2 bases and J by 4 bases, and 9 bases separated the two germline ends. The CDR3: CASSLGQYYNEQFF. In nucleotides, the CDR3 is TGTGCCAGCAGTTTAGGCCAGTATTACAATGAGCAGTTCTTC.

This clone was seen only a few times. CDR3 in amino acids: CASSSRQPNTGELFF. The CDR3 DNA reads TGTGCCAGTAGTTCCCGACAGCCGAACACCGGGGAGCTGTTTTTT. This rearrangement joins TRBV19 to TRBJ2-2, with D perhaps TRBD1 (5 bases). Germline loops: CDR1 LNHDA, CDR2 SQIVND (reference sequence). V lost 5 bases and J lost 0, with 10 bases in between. This CDR3 comprises 15 residues.

V is TRBV7-2 and J is TRBJ2-1; 9 positions agree with TRBD1. This CDR3 has 15 amino acids. Per the germline V gene, CDR1 is SGHTA and CDR2 is FQGNSA. Trimming at V came to 5 bases and at J to 3 bases, leaving 5 bases not matched to a gene. The CDR3 nucleotides are TGTGCCAGCAGCCAGGACAGGGGCGACTACAATGAGCAGTTCTTC. Translation gives CASSQDRGDYNEQFF.